One sample yielded the 23 T cell receptor beta chains listed below, sequenced in a study of T cells after somatic rescue of genetic block. TCRdb keeps only in-frame clones here, not all; method: immunoSEQ multiplex PCR. The data show under 15,000 clones, roughly 73% seen once. The sequenced sample consisted of peripheral blood mononuclear cells (PBMCs). The receptors were gathered from a boy younger than 18.

Only a few counts were recorded for this clone. The chain recombines TRBV5-1 with TRBJ2-7, with 9 bases identical to TRBD2. The CDR3 spans 14 residues. Trimming removed 5 bases from V and 2 bases from J; junction bases left unmatched: 5. CDR1 SGHRS and CDR2 YFSETQ come from the germline V gene. This CDR3 reads CASRKAGGPYEQYF. The CDR3 bases are TGCGCCAGCAGGAAGGCGGGAGGGCCCTACGAGCAGTACTTC.

This clone has more than one count but fewer than ten. V is TRBV10-1 and J is TRBJ2-1; D unclear. With 4 bases removed from V and 4 bases from J, the gap between germline ends came to 8 bases. CDR1 and CDR2 (germline): WNHNN, SYGVQD (reference sequence). The CDR3 contains 13 residues. The CDR3 DNA reads TGCGCCAGCAGTGTACAAGGATACAATGAGCAGTTCTTC. Its translation: CASSVQGYNEQFF.

The rearrangement uses TRBV30 and TRBJ2-4, with D perhaps matching TRBD1 or TRBD2 (5 bases each). CDR3 size: 13 residues. The germline V and J ends were trimmed by 3 bases and 0 bases, with 6 bases remaining between them. Germline CDR1 GTSNPN, CDR2 SVGIG (reference sequence). This chain's CDR3 is CAWRGVAKNIQYF. The CDR3 DNA reads TGTGCCTGGAGGGGGGTAGCCAAAAACATTCAGTACTTC. Using reference TRBV30 and TRBJ2-4 for the parts outside the CDR3, the full variable domain is SQTIHQWPATLVQPVGSPLSLECTVEGTSNPNLYWYRQAAGRGLQLLFYSVGIGQISSEVPQNLSASRPQDRQFILSSKKLLLSDSGFYLCAWRGVAKNIQYFGAGTRLSVL.

The V gene is TRBV7-9, the J gene TRBJ1-6; TRBD1 matches at 8 bases. Germline CDR1 SEHNR, CDR2 FQNEAQ (reference sequence). The CDR3 loop spans 16 amino acids. V lost 3 bases, J lost 1 base, and 2 bases stayed unmatched. DNA of the CDR3: TGTGCCAGCAGCTTGGGACAGGTGTCCTATAATTCACCCCTCCACTTT. It encodes CASSLGQVSYNSPLHF.

The chain joins TRBV6-5 to TRBJ2-1; TRBD2 matches at 9 bases. The germline V gene has CDR1 MNHEY and CDR2 SVGAGI. CDR3 length equals 14 residues. The V gene end was trimmed by 8 bases and the J gene end by 4 bases; junction bases not matched to a gene: 6. The DNA for the CDR3 is TGTGCCAGCGGAGCTAGCGGGGAATACAATGAGCAGTTCTTC. This sequence encodes CASGASGEYNEQFF.

The chain recombines TRBV21-1 with TRBJ1-2; the D segment call TRBD1 is taken from the table without a DNA check. TRBV21-1 is a listed pseudogene. The CDR3 runs to 14 residues. The CDR3 sequence: CATDRTGRIDGYTF. CDR3 nucleotides: TGTGCCACCGACAGGACAGGGAGGATCGATGGCTACACCTTC.

This clone was detected a few times. The chain has TRBV27 and TRBJ2-5; maybe TRBD1 (6 bases). Between the trimmed V and J ends, which lost 6 bases and 4 bases, there was a span of 15 bases. Germline CDR1 reads MNHEY; CDR2 reads SMNVEV (reference sequence). This CDR3 comprises 14 residues. This chain's CDR3 is CASRGGQGPETQYF. The CDR3 DNA follows: TGTGCCAGCAGGGGTGGTCAGGGGCCAGAGACCCAGTACTTC.

The V call is TRBV5-4, the J call TRBJ1-2, with D unresolved. CDR1 is SGHNT, CDR2 YYREEE, per germline (reference sequence). The CDR3 has 14 amino acids. The germline V and J ends were trimmed by 0 bases and 3 bases, with 9 bases remaining between them. The CDR3 DNA sequence: TGTGCCAGCAGCTTGGGCCCCACGGACTATGGCTACACCTTC. Protein: CASSLGPTDYGYTF.

V gene TRBV28 combines with J gene TRBJ1-5, with D uncertain. Trimming pared 0 bases from V and 0 bases from J, leaving 9 bases between. CDR3 length: 16 residues. Germline V lookup: CDR1 MDHEN, CDR2 SYDVKM. This CDR3 is CASSLWAGYSNQPQHF. The CDR3 coding sequence is TGTGCCAGCAGTTTATGGGCCGGCTATAGCAATCAGCCCCAGCATTTT.

The J gene is TRBJ2-3, the V gene TRBV30; the D gene is possibly TRBD1 (6 bases). The germline V gene encodes CDR1 GTSNPN and CDR2 SVGIG (reference sequence). V was cut by 3 bases and J by 0 bases, with 19 bases left in between. The CDR3 is 17 residues long. The CDR3 DNA is TGTGCCTGGAGCGCCGGGACAAAGGTCTTAAGCACAGATACGCAGTATTTT. Translated: CAWSAGTKVLSTDTQYF.

The rearrangement links TRBV6-6 to TRBJ2-7; possibly TRBD2 for D (5 bases). CDR1 and CDR2 from the germline V gene are MNHNY and SVGAGI (reference sequence). The V end was cut by 2 bases, the J end by 0 bases, with 8 bases between. This CDR3 has 14 residues. Here the CDR3 DNA reads TGTGCCAGCAGTTACAAAGGGAGCTCCTACGAGCAGTACTTC. Amino acid sequence: CASSYKGSSYEQYF.

This clone was seen a handful of times. Here the CDR3 reads CASSPTGGQAFF. The CDR3 nucleotides read TGTGCCAGCTCACCGACAGGGGGGCAAGCTTTCTTT. The V gene is TRBV18, the J gene TRBJ1-1, with TRBD1 matching over 9 bases. Looked up from germline, CDR1 is KGHSH and CDR2 is LQKENI. V lost 3 bases and J lost 9; bases outside the gene matches: 2. CDR3 length: 12 residues.

The V gene is TRBV18, the J gene TRBJ1-2, with D perhaps matching TRBD1 (6 bases). The germline V gene has CDR1 KGHSH and CDR2 LQKENI. V gave up 2 bases and J gave up 5 bases, with 9 bases separating them. The CDR3 covers 13 residues. CDR3 nucleotide sequence: TGTGCCAGCTCACCAGGGGGCTATTATGGCTACACCTTC. This encodes CASSPGGYYGYTF.

This clone has a handful of counts. The chain links TRBV29-1 to TRBJ2-7; 7 nucleotides match TRBD1. The CDR3 totals 11 residues. Germline assignment: CDR1 SQVTM and CDR2 ANQGSEA. The junction had 2 bases not matched to a gene; V was cut back by 6 bases and J by 3 bases. The CDR3 bases are TGCAGCGTCGGGACAGTCTACGAGCAGTACTTC. It specifies CSVGTVYEQYF.

The V call is TRBV18, the J call TRBJ2-2; D uncertain. V lost 0 bases, J lost 5 bases, and 7 bases lay in between. Germline loops: CDR1 KGHSH, CDR2 LQKENI. This CDR3 spans 14 amino acids. The CDR3 nucleotides read TGTGCCAGCTCACCACCGAAACGAACCGGGGAGCTGTTTTTT. Its translation is CASSPPKRTGELFF.

CDR3 DNA: TGCAGCGTTGAAGTGACAGGGGGCGATTCAAACGGGGAGCTGTTTTTT. Its protein product is CSVEVTGGDSNGELFF. This rearrangement joins TRBV29-1 to TRBJ2-2; TRBD1 matches at 10 bases. The V and J ends lost 1 base and 7 bases, in that order; junction bases with no gene match: 9. The CDR3 length is 16 residues. Germline V gene lookup returns CDR1 SQVTM and CDR2 ANQGSEA.

The gene calls are TRBV5-4 and TRBJ1-1; TRBD1 matches at 10 bases. V was pared by 0 bases and J by 1 base, with 6 bases of the junction left unmatched. Germline lookup yields CDR1 SGHNT and CDR2 YYREEE (reference sequence). The CDR3 runs 17 residues. The CDR3 DNA is TGTGCCAGCAGCTTGGCGGGACAGGGGCCGTGGAACACTGAAGCTTTCTTT. Translating gives CASSLAGQGPWNTEAFF.

This chain connects TRBV9 to TRBJ1-2; D possibly corresponds to TRBD1 (5 bases). Germline CDR1 is SGDLS and CDR2 is YYNGEE. V was trimmed by 0 bases and J by 7 bases, leaving 10 bases between them. CDR3 length: 13 residues. As DNA, the CDR3 is TGTGCCAGCAGCGTAGTTCAGGGTTTTGGCTACACCTTC. It translates to CASSVVQGFGYTF.

This chain uses TRBV30 with TRBJ1-4; the D is unclear. The germline V and J ends were trimmed by 0 bases and 4 bases, with 9 bases remaining between them. The CDR3 sequence is 14 residues long. Germline V CDR1 and CDR2: GTSNPN, SVGIG (reference sequence). The CDR3 sequence is CAWSVGLINEKLFF. In nucleotides, the CDR3 is TGTGCCTGGAGTGTCGGGCTGATTAATGAAAAACTGTTTTTT.

The chain joins TRBV13 to TRBJ2-7; D is perhaps TRBD1 (5 bases). Trimming took off 1 base at V and 2 bases at J, with 12 bases between the two ends. CDR3 length: 15 amino acids. Germline CDR1 is PRHDT and CDR2 is FYEKMQ (reference sequence). CDR3 loop: CASSLVGQFTYEQYF. CDR3 nucleotides: TGTGCCAGCAGCTTAGTGGGGCAGTTTACCTACGAGCAGTACTTC.

The chain is built from TRBV15 and TRBJ2-5, with D perhaps TRBD1 (6 bases). CDR3 size: 13 residues. In germline, CDR1 is LNHNV, CDR2 YYDKDF (reference sequence). The V gene lost 4 bases and the J gene lost 4 bases, with 10 bases spanning the gap. The CDR3 here is CATSMGAGETQYF. CDR3 in DNA: TGTGCCACCAGCATGGGGGCCGGAGAGACCCAGTACTTC. Variable domain in full (rest from reference TRBV15 and TRBJ2-5): DAMVIQNPRYQVTQFGKPVTLSCSQTLNHNVMYWYQQKSSQAPKLLFHYYDKDFNNEADTPDNFQSRRPNTSFCFLDIRSPGLGDTAMYLCATSMGAGETQYFGPGTRLLVL.

The V call is TRBV5-1, the J call TRBJ1-4, with D possibly TRBD1 on 5 matching bases. The CDR3 sequence is 16 residues long. Germline CDR1 SGHRS, CDR2 YFSETQ. V dropped 0 bases and J dropped 6 bases, with 15 bases sitting between them. The CDR3 DNA reads as TGCGCCAGCAGCTTGGCCCCGGCGGCGGGGGATGAAAAACTGTTTTTT. It specifies CASSLAPAAGDEKLFF.

The chain carries TRBV7-3 and TRBJ1-1, with D perhaps TRBD1 (5 bases). The CDR3 is 13 residues long. Germline CDR1 is SGHTA and CDR2 is FQGTGA. Trimming stripped 2 bases from V and 6 bases from J, with 10 bases between. CDR3 region: CASSLVGVAEAFF. CDR3 DNA: TGTGCCAGCAGCTTAGTGGGGGTTGCTGAAGCTTTCTTT.